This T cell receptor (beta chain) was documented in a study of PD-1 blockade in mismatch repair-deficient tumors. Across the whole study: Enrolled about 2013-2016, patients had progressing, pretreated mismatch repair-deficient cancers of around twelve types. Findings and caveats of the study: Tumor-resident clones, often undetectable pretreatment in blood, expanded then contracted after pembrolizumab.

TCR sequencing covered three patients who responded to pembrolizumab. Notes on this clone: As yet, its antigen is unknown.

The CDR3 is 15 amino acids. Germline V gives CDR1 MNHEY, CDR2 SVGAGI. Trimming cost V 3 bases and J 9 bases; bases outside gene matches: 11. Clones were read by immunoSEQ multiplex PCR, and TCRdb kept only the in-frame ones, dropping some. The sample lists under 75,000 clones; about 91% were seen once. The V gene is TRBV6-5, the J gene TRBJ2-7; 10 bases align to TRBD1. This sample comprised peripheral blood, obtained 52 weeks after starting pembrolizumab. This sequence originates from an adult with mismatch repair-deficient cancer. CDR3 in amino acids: CASSYTGTGEFGQYF. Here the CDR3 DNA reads TGTGCCAGCAGTTATACCGGGACAGGGGAATTCGGGCAGTACTTC.